Listed here are 12 T cell receptor beta chains from one sample, sequenced in a study of response to subunit inactivated influenza vaccine. MiXCR, run by TCRdb on the RT-PCR reads, gives a single entry per CDR3 protein. The sample consists of some 480,000 distinct CDR3 sequences, 9.5% to 12% of them appearing once. The material sequenced was PBMCs from blood, taken around seven weeks after vaccination. These receptors were obtained from a man over 45 who received an inactivated influenza vaccine.

This clonotype was counted only a few times. The rearrangement links TRBV11-3 to TRBJ2-5; D ambiguous. Germline assignment: CDR1 SGHNT and CDR2 YENEEA. The CDR3 is 13 amino acids. The V gene lost 1 base and the J gene lost 6 bases, with 9 bases spanning the gap. CDR3 protein: CASSLVHGQTQYF. The CDR3 bases are TGTGCCAGCAGCTTAGTTCACGGGCAGACCCAGTACTTC.

This chain joins TRBV20-1 and TRBJ2-2; TRBD2 might be the D (6 bases). Between the trimmed V and J ends, which lost 5 bases and 6 bases, there was a span of 13 bases. The CDR3 contains 13 residues. Germline loops: CDR1 DFQATT, CDR2 SNEGSKA (reference sequence). The CDR3 loop is CSAGDWGSGELFF. The CDR3 bases are TGCAGTGCTGGGGACTGGGGATCCGGGGAGCTGTTTTTT.

The sample holds a few counts of this clonotype. J is TRBJ2-7 and V is TRBV6-2 or TRBV6-3, with no clear D. Germline lookup yields CDR1 MNHEY and CDR2 SVGEGT. Trimming pared 6 bases from V and 1 base from J, leaving 16 bases between. The CDR3 totals 15 residues. The CDR3 loop reads CASRQGWAASYEQYF. CDR3 coding DNA: TGTGCCAGCAGACAAGGATGGGCGGCTTCCTACGAGCAGTACTTC.

This clonotype was recorded many times. This rearrangement joins TRBV6-5 to TRBJ2-2; no clear D gene. The germline V gene has CDR1 MNHEY and CDR2 SVGAGI. V was trimmed by 2 bases and J by 4 bases, leaving 14 bases between them. The CDR3 loop spans 16 amino acids. DNA for the CDR3: TGTGCCAGCAGTTACGTTATTAGTCTGGCCACCGGGGAGCTGTTTTTT. The encoded protein is CASSYVISLATGELFF.

This clonotype was recorded many times. V is TRBV20-1 and J is TRBJ2-5, with no clear D. Germline V gene data show CDR1 as DFQATT and CDR2 as SNEGSKA (reference sequence). The CDR3 is 10 residues long. V was trimmed by 6 bases and J by 2 bases, leaving 4 bases between them. The CDR3 here is CSAIQETQYF. Here the CDR3 DNA reads TGCAGTGCCATACAAGAGACCCAGTACTTC.

This clonotype was seen a handful of times. This chain joins TRBV11-2 and TRBJ2-1; TRBD2 might be the D (6 bases). CDR3 length: 15 amino acids. V was shortened by 4 bases and J by 3 bases, with 13 bases between the two germline ends. Germline values: CDR1 SGHAT, CDR2 FQNNGV. The CDR3 DNA reads as TGTGCCAGCAGCTATAGTAGGGAGGTCTACAATGAGCAGTTCTTC. Translated: CASSYSREVYNEQFF.

This clonotype appeared many times. J is TRBJ2-7 and V is TRBV20-1; D gene ambiguous. The ends were cut back, 3 bases at V and 1 base at J, with 13 bases in the middle. Germline CDR1 DFQATT, CDR2 SNEGSKA (reference sequence). The CDR3 length is 14 residues. The CDR3 here is CSARSPRSSYEQYF. Here the CDR3 DNA reads TGCAGTGCTAGGTCACCCCGATCGTCCTACGAGCAGTACTTC.

This clonotype has at least ten counts. The chain recombines TRBV29-1 with TRBJ2-4; weak D call: TRBD2 (5 bases). Germline loops: CDR1 SQVTM, CDR2 ANQGSEA. The CDR3 runs 11 residues. V was shortened by 5 bases and J by 6 bases, with 8 bases between the two germline ends. For the CDR3, the DNA is TGCAGCGTTCTACGGGGAAACATTCAGTACTTC. This sequence encodes CSVLRGNIQYF. The full variable domain, rest sourced from reference TRBV29-1 and TRBJ2-4, is SAVISQKPSRDICQRGTSLTIQCQVDSQVTMMFWYRQQPGQSLTLIATANQGSEATYESGFVIDKFPISRPNLTFSTLTVSNMSPEDSSIYLCSVLRGNIQYFGAGTRLSVL.

A few counts support this clonotype. V usage is TRBV7-2 and J usage is TRBJ2-1; D remains unclear. The CDR3 has 14 amino acids. V was cut by 1 base and J by 10 bases, with 14 bases left in between. Germline CDR1 is SGHTA and CDR2 is FQGNSA. In nucleotides, the CDR3 is TGTGCCAGCAGCTTAGAAAAACGTGGGCAGGAGCAGTTCTTC. Protein sequence: CASSLEKRGQEQFF.

This clonotype was counted only a few times. The rearrangement uses TRBV6-5 and TRBJ2-5; TRBD2 agrees at 10 bases. The CDR3 consists of 16 residues. V was clipped by 0 bases and J by 5 bases; unmatched bases: 6. Looked up from germline, CDR1 is MNHEY and CDR2 is SVGAGI. The CDR3, as DNA: TGTGCCAGCAGTTACTCGACGGTAGCGGGAGGTGAGACCCAGTACTTC. This translates into CASSYSTVAGGETQYF.

The chain recombines TRBV20-1 with TRBJ1-1; unclear D gene. Germline CDR1 is DFQATT and CDR2 is SNEGSKA (reference sequence). V dropped 2 bases and J dropped 3 bases, with 16 bases sitting between them. The CDR3 runs to 15 residues. The DNA for the CDR3 is TGCAGTGCTAGATCCCTAAGGGAGGCCTACACTGAAGCTTTCTTT. Its translation is CSARSLREAYTEAFF.

Remarks on this clonotype: The DNA is left out, because the CDR3 cannot be placed on it with certainty; the CDR3 is given as TCRdb lists it. This rearrangement joins TRBV21-1 to TRBJ2-4; TRBD2, the D gene given by the table, was not confirmed from the DNA. TRBV21-1 is marked as a pseudogene. The CDR3 is 18 amino acids long, termini counted. CDR3 protein: CASSKVPMPVAGGIIQYF.